These 4 T cell receptor beta chains came from one sample sequenced in a study of T cell repertoires in cytomegalovirus infection. TCRdb itself ran the reads through MiXCR, one entry per CDR3 protein. The sample has around 800,000 distinct CDR3 sequences, 32% seen once; the top ten hold 9.5% to 15%. These receptors have no identified antigens. Sequencing used cultured CD8+ T cells from PBMCs, obtained from culture after CMV antigen stimulation. The receptor source for this set is a human donor in good health (CMV status not recorded). Some clones in this sample may be carry-over from other donors' samples.

The V call is TRBV18, the J call TRBJ2-1, with D perhaps matching TRBD1 (6 bases). The V gene lost 0 bases and the J gene lost 5 bases, with 17 bases spanning the gap. The CDR3 totals 17 residues. Germline V gene data show CDR1 as KGHSH and CDR2 as LQKENI. In DNA form, the CDR3 reads TGTGCCAGCTCACCACCGGGGGCACTCTTTGCGAACAATGAGCAGTTCTTC. As protein: CASSPPGALFANNEQFF. The full variable domain, with the rest looked up from reference TRBV18 and TRBJ2-1, is NAGVMQNPRHLVRRRGQEARLRCSPMKGHSHVYWYRQLPEEGLKFMVYLQKENIIDESGMPKERFSAEFPKEGPSILRIQQVVRGDSAAYFCASSPPGALFANNEQFFGPGTRLTVL.

The rearrangement uses TRBV9 and TRBJ2-1, with 9 positions matching TRBD2. Germline V gene data show CDR1 as SGDLS and CDR2 as YYNGEE. Germline trimming cut 3 bases from V and 5 bases from J; bases unmatched to any gene: 6. The CDR3 has 15 residues. Here the CDR3 DNA reads TGTGCCAGCAGCGCGCGGAGCGGGGGGAACAATGAGCAGTTCTTC. Translated, it gives CASSARSGGNNEQFF.

V and J are TRBV7-6 and TRBJ2-1; 15 positions agree with TRBD2. The trim removed 6 bases at V and 10 bases at J, leaving 4 bases unmatched. The germline gives CDR1 SGHVS, CDR2 FNYEAQ. The CDR3 length is 14 residues. CDR3 residues: CASRAGTSGGEQFF. The CDR3 bases are TGTGCCAGCAGGGCCGGGACTAGCGGGGGGGAGCAGTTCTTC.

The sample holds one count of this clonotype. The V and J genes are TRBV13 and TRBJ1-3, with a tentative D call TRBD1 (5 bases). The CDR3 is made up of 15 amino acids. CDR1 is PRHDT and CDR2 is FYEKMQ in the germline V gene (reference sequence). Trimming took 3 bases from V and 2 from J, leaving 11 bases between them. Here the CDR3 DNA reads TGTGCCAGCAGCTTGGGCGCAGGGACTGGAAACACCATATATTTT. Translating gives CASSLGAGTGNTIYF.